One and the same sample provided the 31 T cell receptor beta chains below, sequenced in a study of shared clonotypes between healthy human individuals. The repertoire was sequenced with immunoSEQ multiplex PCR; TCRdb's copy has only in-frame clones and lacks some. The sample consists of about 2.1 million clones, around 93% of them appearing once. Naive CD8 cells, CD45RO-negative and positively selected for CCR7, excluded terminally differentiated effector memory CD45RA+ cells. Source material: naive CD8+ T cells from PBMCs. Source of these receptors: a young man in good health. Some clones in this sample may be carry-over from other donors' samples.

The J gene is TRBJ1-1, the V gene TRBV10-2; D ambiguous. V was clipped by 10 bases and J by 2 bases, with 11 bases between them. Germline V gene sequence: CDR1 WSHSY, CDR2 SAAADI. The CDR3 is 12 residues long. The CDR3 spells CATRGPNTEAFF. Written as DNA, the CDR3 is TGCGCCACCAGAGGGCCTAACACTGAAGCTTTCTTT.

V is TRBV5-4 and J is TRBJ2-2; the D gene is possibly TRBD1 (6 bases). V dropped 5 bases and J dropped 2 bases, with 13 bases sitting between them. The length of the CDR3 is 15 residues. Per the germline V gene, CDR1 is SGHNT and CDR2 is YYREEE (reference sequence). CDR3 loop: CASRPGTINTGELFF. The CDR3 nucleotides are TGTGCCAGCAGACCCGGGACAATTAACACCGGGGAGCTGTTTTTT.

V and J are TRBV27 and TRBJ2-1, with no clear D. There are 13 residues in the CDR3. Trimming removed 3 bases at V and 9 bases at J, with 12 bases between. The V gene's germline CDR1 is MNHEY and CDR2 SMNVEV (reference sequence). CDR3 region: CASSLWGGTEQFF. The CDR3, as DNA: TGTGCCAGCAGTTTGTGGGGTGGCACTGAGCAGTTCTTC.

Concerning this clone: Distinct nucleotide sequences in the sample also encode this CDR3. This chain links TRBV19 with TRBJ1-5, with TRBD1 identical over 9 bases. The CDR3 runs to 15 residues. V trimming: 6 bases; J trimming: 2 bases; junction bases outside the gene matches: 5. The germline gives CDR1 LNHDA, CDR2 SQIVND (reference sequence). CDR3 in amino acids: CASSRDREGNQPQHF. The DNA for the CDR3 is TGTGCCAGTAGCAGGGACAGGGAGGGCAATCAGCCCCAGCATTTT.

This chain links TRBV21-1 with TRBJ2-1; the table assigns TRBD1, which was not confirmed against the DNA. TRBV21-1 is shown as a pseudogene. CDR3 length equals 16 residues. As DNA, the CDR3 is TGTGCCAGCAGGGGCTCAGGGGGACCGACGCAAAATGAGCAGTTCTTC. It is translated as CASRGSGGPTQNEQFF.

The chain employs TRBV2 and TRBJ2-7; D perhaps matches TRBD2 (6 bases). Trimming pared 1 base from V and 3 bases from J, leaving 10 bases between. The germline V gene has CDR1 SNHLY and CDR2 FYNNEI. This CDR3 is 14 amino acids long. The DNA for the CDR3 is TGTGCCAGCAGTGAAGGAGGGAGGAGCTACGAGCAGTACTTC. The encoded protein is CASSEGGRSYEQYF.

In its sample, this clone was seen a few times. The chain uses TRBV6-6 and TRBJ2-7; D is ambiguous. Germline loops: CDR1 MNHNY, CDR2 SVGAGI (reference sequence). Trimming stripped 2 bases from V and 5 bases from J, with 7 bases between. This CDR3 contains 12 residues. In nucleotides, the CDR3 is TGTGCCAGCAGTTACGTGGGGAACGAGCAGTACTTC. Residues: CASSYVGNEQYF.

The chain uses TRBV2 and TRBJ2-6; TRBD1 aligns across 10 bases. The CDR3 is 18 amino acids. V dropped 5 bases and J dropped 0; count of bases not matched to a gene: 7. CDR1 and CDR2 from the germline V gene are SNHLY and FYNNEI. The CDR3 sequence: CASSPRDRGFSGANVLTF. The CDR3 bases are TGTGCCAGCAGTCCCCGGGACAGGGGCTTCTCTGGGGCCAACGTCCTGACTTTC.

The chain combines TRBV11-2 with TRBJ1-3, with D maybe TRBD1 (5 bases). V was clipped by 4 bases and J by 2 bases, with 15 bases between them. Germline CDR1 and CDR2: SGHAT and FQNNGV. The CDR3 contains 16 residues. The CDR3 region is CASSSRGAGAGNTIYF. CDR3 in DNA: TGTGCCAGCAGCTCCCGGGGCGCAGGTGCTGGAAACACCATATATTTT.

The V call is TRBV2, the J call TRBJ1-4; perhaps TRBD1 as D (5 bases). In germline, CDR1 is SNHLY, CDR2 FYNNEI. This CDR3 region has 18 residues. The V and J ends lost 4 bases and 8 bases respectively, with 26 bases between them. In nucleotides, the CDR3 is TGTGCCAGCAGTGGGGCGAAAGCCTCGAGGGGTGTTAAGGAAAAACTGTTTTTT. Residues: CASSGAKASRGVKEKLFF.

The CDR3 nucleotides read TGTGCCAGTAGTCTTTGGGGACGGGTCAATCAGCCCCAGCATTTT. This translates into CASSLWGRVNQPQHF. V gene TRBV19 combines with J gene TRBJ1-5; D is perhaps TRBD1 (5 bases). This CDR3 contains 15 residues. V gave up 5 bases and J gave up 3 bases, with 14 bases separating them. The germline CDR1 and CDR2 sequences are LNHDA and SQIVND (reference sequence).

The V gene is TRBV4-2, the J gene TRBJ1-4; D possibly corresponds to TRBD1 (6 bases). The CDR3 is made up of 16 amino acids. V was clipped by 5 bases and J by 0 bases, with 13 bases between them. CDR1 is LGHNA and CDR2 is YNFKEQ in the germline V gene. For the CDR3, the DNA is TGTGCCAGCAGCTTACAGGGAGAAGCAACTAATGAAAAACTGTTTTTT. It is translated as CASSLQGEATNEKLFF.

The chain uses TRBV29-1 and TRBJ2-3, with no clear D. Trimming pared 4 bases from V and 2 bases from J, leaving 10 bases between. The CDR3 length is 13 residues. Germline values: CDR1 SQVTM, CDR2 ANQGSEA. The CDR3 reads CSVVPSFTDTQYF. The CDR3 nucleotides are TGCAGCGTTGTCCCTTCATTCACAGATACGCAGTATTTT.

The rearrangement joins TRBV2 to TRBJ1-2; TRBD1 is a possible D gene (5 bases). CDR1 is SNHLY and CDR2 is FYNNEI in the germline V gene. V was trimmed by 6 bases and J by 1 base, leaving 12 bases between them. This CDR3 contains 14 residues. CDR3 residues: CASRDSYINYGYTF. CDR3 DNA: TGTGCCAGCAGAGACAGTTATATTAACTATGGCTACACCTTC.

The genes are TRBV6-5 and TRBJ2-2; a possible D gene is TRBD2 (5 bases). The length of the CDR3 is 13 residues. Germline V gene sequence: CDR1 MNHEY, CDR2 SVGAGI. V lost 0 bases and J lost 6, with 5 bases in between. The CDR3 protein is CASSYSDSGELFF. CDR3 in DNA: TGTGCCAGCAGTTACTCGGACTCCGGGGAGCTGTTTTTT.

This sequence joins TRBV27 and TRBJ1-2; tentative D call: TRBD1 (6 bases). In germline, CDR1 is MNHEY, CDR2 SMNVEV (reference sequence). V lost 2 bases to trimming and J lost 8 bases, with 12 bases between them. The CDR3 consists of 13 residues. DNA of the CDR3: TGTGCCAGCAGTTTACTTGGGACAAGCGGCTACACCTTC. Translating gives CASSLLGTSGYTF.

In DNA form, the CDR3 reads TGTGCCAGCATGTCGGGCAGGGGCCTTCTGGAGCAGTACTTC. Its protein is CASMSGRGLLEQYF. This chain uses TRBV5-8 with TRBJ2-7; D possibly corresponds to TRBD1 (6 bases). V lost 6 bases and J 7 bases, leaving 20 bases between the germline ends. CDR3 length: 14 residues. The germline V gene has CDR1 SGHTS and CDR2 YDEGEE.

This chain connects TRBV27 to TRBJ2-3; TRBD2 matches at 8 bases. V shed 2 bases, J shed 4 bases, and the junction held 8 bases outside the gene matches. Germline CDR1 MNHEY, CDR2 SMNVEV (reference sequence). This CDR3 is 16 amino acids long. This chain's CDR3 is CASSLGTSISSDTQYF. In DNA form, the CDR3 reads TGTGCCAGCAGTTTAGGGACTAGTATTTCGTCAGATACGCAGTATTTT.

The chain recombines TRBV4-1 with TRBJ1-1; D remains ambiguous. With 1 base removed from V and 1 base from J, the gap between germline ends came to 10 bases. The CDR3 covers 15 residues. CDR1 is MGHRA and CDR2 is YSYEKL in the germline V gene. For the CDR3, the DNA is TGCGCCAGCAGCCAAGTTTACAGAGGGAACACTGAAGCTTTCTTT. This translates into CASSQVYRGNTEAFF.

The DNA of the CDR3 is TGTGCCAGCATAGGGTCGGGGGCAGGCACAGATACGCAGTATTTT. Encoded protein: CASIGSGAGTDTQYF. This sequence joins TRBV7-2 and TRBJ2-3; D could derive from TRBD1 or TRBD2 (6 bases each). This CDR3 region has 15 residues. V was shortened by 7 bases and J by 1 base, with 15 bases between the two germline ends. CDR1 is SGHTA, CDR2 FQGNSA, per germline.

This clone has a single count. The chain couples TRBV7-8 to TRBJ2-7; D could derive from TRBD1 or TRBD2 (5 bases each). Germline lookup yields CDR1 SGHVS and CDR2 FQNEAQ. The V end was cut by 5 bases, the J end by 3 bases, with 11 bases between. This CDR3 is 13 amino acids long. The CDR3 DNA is TGTGCCAGCAGCCAACGGGACCGCTACGAGCAGTACTTC. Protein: CASSQRDRYEQYF.

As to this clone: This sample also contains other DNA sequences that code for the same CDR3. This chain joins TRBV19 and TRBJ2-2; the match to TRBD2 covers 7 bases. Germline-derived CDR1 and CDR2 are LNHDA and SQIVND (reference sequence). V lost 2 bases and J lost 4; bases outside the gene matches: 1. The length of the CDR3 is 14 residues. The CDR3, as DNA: TGTGCCAGTAGTATATCGGGGGGCACCGGGGAGCTGTTTTTT. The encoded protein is CASSISGGTGELFF.

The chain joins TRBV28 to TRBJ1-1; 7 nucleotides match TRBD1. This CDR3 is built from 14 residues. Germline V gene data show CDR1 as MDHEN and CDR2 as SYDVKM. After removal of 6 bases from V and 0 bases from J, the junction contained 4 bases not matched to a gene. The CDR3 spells CASSRDSMNTEAFF. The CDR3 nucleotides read TGTGCCAGCAGCCGGGACAGCATGAACACTGAAGCTTTCTTT.

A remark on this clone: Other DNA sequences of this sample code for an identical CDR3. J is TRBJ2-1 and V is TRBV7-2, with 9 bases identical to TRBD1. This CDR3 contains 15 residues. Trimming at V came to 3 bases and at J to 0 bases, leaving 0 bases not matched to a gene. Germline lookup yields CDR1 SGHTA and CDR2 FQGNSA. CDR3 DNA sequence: TGTGCCAGCAGCTTGACAGGGGGCTCCTACAATGAGCAGTTCTTC. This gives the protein CASSLTGGSYNEQFF.

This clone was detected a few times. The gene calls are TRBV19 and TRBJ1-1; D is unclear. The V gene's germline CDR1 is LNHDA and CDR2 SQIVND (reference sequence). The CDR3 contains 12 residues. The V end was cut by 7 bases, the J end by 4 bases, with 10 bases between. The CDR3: CASNVGSTEAFF. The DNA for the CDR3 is TGTGCCAGTAACGTAGGGTCCACTGAAGCTTTCTTT.

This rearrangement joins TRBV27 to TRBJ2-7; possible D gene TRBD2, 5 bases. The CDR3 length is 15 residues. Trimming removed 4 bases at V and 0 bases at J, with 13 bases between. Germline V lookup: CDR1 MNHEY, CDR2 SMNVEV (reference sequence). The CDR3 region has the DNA TGTGCCAGCAGTTGGCGGGTTTTTGCCTCCTACGAGCAGTACTTC. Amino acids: CASSWRVFASYEQYF.

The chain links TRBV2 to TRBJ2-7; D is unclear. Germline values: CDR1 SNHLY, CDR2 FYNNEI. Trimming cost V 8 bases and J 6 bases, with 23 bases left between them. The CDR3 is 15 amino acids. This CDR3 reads CASLVVGQRLGEQYF. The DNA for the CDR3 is TGTGCCAGCCTCGTAGTAGGGCAGCGTCTAGGCGAGCAGTACTTC.

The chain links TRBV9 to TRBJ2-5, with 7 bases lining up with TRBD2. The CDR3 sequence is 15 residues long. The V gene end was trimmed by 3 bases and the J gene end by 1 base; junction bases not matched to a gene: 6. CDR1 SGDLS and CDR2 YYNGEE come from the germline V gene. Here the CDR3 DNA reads TGTGCCAGCAGCGGACGCGGGACTACCCAAGAGACCCAGTACTTC. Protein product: CASSGRGTTQETQYF. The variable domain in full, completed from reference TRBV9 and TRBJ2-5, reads DSGVTQTPKHLITATGQRVTLRCSPRSGDLSVYWYQQSLDQGLQFLIQYYNGEERAKGNILERFSAQQFPDLHSELNLSSLELGDSALYFCASSGRGTTQETQYFGPGTRLLVL.

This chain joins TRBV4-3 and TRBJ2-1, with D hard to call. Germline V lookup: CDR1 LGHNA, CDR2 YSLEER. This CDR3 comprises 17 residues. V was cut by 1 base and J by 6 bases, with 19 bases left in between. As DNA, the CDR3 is TGCGCCAGCAGCCAAGGGCCAGGCCACGACCTCCTCAATGAGCAGTTCTTC. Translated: CASSQGPGHDLLNEQFF.

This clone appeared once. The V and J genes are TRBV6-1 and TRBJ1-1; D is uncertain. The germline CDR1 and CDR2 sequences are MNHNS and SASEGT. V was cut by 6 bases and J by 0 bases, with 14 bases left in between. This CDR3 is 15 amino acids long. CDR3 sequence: CASRPGDGLNTEAFF. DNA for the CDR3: TGTGCCAGCAGGCCAGGTGATGGGTTGAACACTGAAGCTTTCTTT.

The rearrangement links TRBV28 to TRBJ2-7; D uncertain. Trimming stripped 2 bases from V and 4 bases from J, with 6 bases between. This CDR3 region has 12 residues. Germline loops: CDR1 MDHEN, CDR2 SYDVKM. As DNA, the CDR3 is TGTGCCAGCAGTTTACCCTGGTACGAGCAGTACTTC. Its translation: CASSLPWYEQYF.